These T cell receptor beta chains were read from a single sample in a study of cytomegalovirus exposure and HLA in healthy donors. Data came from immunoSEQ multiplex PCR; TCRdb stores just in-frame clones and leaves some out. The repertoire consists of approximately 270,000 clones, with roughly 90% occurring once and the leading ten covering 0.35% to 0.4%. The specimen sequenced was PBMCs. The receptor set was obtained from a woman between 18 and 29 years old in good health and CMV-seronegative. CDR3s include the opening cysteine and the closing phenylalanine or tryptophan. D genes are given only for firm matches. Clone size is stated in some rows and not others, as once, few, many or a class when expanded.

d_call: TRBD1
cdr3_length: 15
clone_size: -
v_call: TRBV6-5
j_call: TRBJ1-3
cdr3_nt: TGTGCCAGCACCCGACAGGGATTCGCCGGAAACACCATATATTTT
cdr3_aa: CASTRQGFAGNTIYF

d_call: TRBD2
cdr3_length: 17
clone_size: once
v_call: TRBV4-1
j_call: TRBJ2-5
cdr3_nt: TGCGCCAGCAGCTACCGGACTAGCGGGGCTAAAGGAGAGACCCAGTACTTC
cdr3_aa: CASSYRTSGAKGETQYF

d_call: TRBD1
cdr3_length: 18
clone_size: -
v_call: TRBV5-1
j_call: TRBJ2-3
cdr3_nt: TGCGCCAGCAGCTTAGTCGCGGGGACAGGGGGCCTCGCAGATACGCAGTATTTT
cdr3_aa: CASSLVAGTGGLADTQYF

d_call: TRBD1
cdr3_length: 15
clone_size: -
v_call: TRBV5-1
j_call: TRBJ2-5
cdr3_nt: TGCGCCAGCAGCATGGACAGGGGGCTTCAAGAGACCCAGTACTTC
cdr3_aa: CASSMDRGLQETQYF

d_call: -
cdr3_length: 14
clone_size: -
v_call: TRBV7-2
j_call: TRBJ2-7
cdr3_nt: TGTGCCAGCAGCTTAGGGGGCGCGGGATACGAGCAGTACTTC
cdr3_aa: CASSLGGAGYEQYF

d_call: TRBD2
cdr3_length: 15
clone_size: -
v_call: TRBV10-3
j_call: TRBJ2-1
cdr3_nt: TGTGCCATCACCCCTACTAGCGGGGGGAACAATGAGCAGTTCTTC
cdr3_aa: CAITPTSGGNNEQFF

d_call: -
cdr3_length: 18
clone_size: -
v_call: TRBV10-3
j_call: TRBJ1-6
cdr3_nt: TGTGCCATCAGTGGGGGCCCTGACAGGTTTAGTCGTAATTCACCCCTCCACTTT
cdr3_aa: CAISGGPDRFSRNSPLHF

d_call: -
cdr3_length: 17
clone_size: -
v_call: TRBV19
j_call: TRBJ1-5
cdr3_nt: TGTGCCAGTAGCTTCTTTTTCGGGGGATCTGACAATCAGCCCCAGCATTTT
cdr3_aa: CASSFFFGGSDNQPQHF

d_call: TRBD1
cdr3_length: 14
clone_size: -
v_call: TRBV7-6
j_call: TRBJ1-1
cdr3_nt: TGTGCCAGCAGCTCCCGGACAGGGGGCGGTGAAGCTTTCTTT
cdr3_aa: CASSSRTGGGEAFF

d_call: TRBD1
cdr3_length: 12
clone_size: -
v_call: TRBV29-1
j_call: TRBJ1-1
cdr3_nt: TGCAGCGACGGACAGGGAGGCACTGAAGCTTTCTTT
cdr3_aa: CSDGQGGTEAFF

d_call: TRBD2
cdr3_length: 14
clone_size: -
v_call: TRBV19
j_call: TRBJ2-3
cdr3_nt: TGTGCCAGTAGTATAACTAGCGGCACAGATACGCAGTATTTT
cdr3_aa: CASSITSGTDTQYF

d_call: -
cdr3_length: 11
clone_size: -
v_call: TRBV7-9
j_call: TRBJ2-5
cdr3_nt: TGTGCCAGCAACAACCAAGAGACCCAGTACTTC
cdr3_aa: CASNNQETQYF

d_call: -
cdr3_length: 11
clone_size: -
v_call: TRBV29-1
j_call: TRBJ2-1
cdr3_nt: TGCAGCGTTCACCAGATGGATGAGCAGTTCTTC
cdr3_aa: CSVHQMDEQFF

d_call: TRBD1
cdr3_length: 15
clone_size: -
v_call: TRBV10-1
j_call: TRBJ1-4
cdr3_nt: TGCGCCAGCAGTGAGGACAGGGGGCGCAGTGAAAAACTGTTTTTT
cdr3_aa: CASSEDRGRSEKLFF

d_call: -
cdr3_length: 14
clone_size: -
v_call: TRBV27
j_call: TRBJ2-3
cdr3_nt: TGTGCCAGCATTAGACAGGGACTCACAGATACGCAGTATTTT
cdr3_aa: CASIRQGLTDTQYF

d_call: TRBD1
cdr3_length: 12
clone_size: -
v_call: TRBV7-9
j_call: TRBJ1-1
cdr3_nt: TGTGCCAGCAGCCACAGGGGGGAGGAAGCTTTCTTT
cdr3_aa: CASSHRGEEAFF

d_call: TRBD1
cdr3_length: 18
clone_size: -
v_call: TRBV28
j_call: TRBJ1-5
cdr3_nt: TGTGCCAGCAGTTTGTATACAGGGGGCCCATATAGCAATCAGCCCCAGCATTTT
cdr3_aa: CASSLYTGGPYSNQPQHF

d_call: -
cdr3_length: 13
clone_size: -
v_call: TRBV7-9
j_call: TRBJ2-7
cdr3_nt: TGTGCCAGCAGCACCCGACTCGGTGGAGAGCAGTACTTC
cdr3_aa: CASSTRLGGEQYF

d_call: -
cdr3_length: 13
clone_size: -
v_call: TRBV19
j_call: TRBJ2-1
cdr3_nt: TGTGCCAGTAGGGGGGGATGGTACAATGAGCAGTTCTTC
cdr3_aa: CASRGGWYNEQFF

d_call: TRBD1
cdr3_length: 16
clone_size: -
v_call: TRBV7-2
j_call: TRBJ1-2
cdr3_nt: TGTGCCAGCAGCTTAGATATTCGACAGGGGGTGGGCGGCTACACCTTC
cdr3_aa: CASSLDIRQGVGGYTF

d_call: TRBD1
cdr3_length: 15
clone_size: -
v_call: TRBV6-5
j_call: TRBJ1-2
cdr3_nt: TGTGCCAGCAGGAGGGGGACAGGAGCTATCTATGGCTACACCTTC
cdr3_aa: CASRRGTGAIYGYTF

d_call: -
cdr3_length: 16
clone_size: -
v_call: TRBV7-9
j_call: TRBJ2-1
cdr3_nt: TGTGCCAGCAGCACCTTGGGGGGACAGATCCACAATGAGCAGTTCTTC
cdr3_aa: CASSTLGGQIHNEQFF

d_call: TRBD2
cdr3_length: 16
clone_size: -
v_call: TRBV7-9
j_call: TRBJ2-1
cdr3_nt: TGTGCCAGCAGCAATCCCGGGACTAGCGGCTACAATGAGCAGTTCTTC
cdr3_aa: CASSNPGTSGYNEQFF